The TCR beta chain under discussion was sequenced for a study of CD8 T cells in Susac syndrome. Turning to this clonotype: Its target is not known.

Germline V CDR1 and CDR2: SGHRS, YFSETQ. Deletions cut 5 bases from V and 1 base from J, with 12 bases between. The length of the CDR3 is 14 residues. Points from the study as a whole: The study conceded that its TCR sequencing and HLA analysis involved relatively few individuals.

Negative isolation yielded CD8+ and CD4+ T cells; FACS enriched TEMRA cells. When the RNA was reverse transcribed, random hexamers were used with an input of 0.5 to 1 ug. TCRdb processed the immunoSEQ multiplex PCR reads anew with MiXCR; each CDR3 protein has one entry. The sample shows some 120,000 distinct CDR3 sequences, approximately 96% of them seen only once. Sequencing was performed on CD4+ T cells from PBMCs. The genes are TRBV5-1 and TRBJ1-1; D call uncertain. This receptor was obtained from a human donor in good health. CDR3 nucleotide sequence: TGCGCCAGCAGTGAGGCGTCGGCGAACACTGAAGCTTTCTTT. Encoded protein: CASSEASANTEAFF.